This paragraph reports one T cell receptor beta chain. Antigen unknown. This CDR3 has 15 amino acids. CDR1 and CDR2 from the germline V gene are SGHRS and YFSETQ. Losses at the gene ends were 2 bases for V and 6 bases for J; bases not matched to a gene: 5. This record belongs to a study of PD-1 blockade in classical Hodgkin lymphoma. Turning to the study itself: Intravenous infusions of nivolumab 3 mg/kg reached patients every 2 weeks.

Study-wide points: Before treatment, complete responders showed about the same diversity as newly diagnosed patients.

Data came from immunoSEQ multiplex PCR; TCRdb stores just in-frame clones and leaves some out. The sample shows about 21,000 clones, approximately 80% of them seen only once. The time point denotes: cycle 4 day 1 (C4D1), after five to seven weeks of nivolumab. After autologous stem cell transplantation all patients relapsed, and prior brentuximab vedotin exposure differed between cohorts. Patients' outcomes at their best amounted to complete response, partial response or progressive disease. The source is a human donor with classical Hodgkin lymphoma. V gene TRBV5-1 combines with J gene TRBJ2-2; 9 positions agree with TRBD1. The sample was peripheral blood mononuclear cells (PBMCs), taken before the fourth cycle of nivolumab. As DNA, the CDR3 is TGCGCCAGCAGCTTAGGGGACAGGGCGTCCGGGGAGCTGTTTTTT. It encodes CASSLGDRASGELFF.